This T cell receptor beta chain is drawn from a study of T cell changes during pregnancy in multiple sclerosis (dated by TCRdb to about 2019). Some background on the complete study: In women with multiple sclerosis, the researchers looked at how the T cell repertoire shifted as pregnancy progressed.

Note on this clone: Its recognized antigen is unknown. It has no much larger one-base neighbor in the sample; base qualities were not kept.

The library was made by the immunoSEQ multiplex PCR assay. TCRdb re-hosts the immuneACCESS table, in-frame sequences only. Its copies lack some clones; in the studies checked, an unresolved V gene accounts for under half of them, and the cause for the rest is not known. For this sample there are about 50,000 clones; roughly 90% appear just once. The ten largest clones add up to 0.45% to 0.65% of the sample. From V the trimming removes 3 bases and from J it removes 4 bases, while the gene matches leave 10 bases of the junction unaccounted for. In the germline V gene, CDR1 corresponds to SGDLS and CDR2 to YYNGEE. The CDR3 spans 16 residues, from the cysteine through the phenylalanine. Left in the record is the CDR3 DNA by itself, 48 bases read in frame from the first base.

Source: CD4+ T cells from peripheral blood mononuclear cells, taken after pregnancy. The receptor comes from a female donor with multiple sclerosis, enrolled in a pregnancy study. This receptor chain uses TRBV9 and TRBJ2-3; a stretch of 8 junction bases matches TRBD2. Read as DNA, the sequence is TGTGCCAGCAGCGCCGAGGTTCGGCGGGAGGCAGATACGCAGTATTTT. Its protein product is CASSAEVRREADTQYF.